These 28 T cell receptor beta chains were all obtained from the same sample, sequenced in a study of T cell changes during pregnancy in multiple sclerosis. The method was immunoSEQ multiplex PCR; TCRdb's version includes in-frame clones alone and lacks a portion of them. The sample holds 55,000 to 70,000 clones; around 90% are singletons and the top ten take less than 1.5%. The sample consisted of peripheral blood, taken in the third trimester of pregnancy. These receptors originate from a female donor in good health, enrolled as a control in a pregnancy study.

The V call is TRBV27, the J call TRBJ2-7, with 10 bases aligning to TRBD1. Per the germline V gene, CDR1 is MNHEY and CDR2 is SMNVEV (reference sequence). Unmatched junction bases numbered 5, after V lost 2 bases and J lost 1 base. The CDR3 length is 16 residues. CDR3 sequence reads: CASSLLGQGTSYEQYF. The DNA for the CDR3 is TGTGCCAGCAGTTTACTGGGACAGGGGACTTCCTACGAGCAGTACTTC.

The CDR3 loop is CASSRTGVNGYTF. DNA for the CDR3: TGTGCCAGCTCCCGGACAGGAGTAAATGGCTACACCTTC. The rearrangement uses TRBV6-1 and TRBJ1-2, with 7 bases matching TRBD1. The CDR3 length is 13 residues. Germline V lookup: CDR1 MNHNS, CDR2 SASEGT. V was clipped by 8 bases and J by 6 bases; unmatched bases: 9.

The chain couples TRBV2 to TRBJ1-1; no reliable D call. V lost 1 base and J 0 bases, leaving 9 bases between the germline ends. CDR3 length: 15 residues. Per germline, CDR1 SNHLY and CDR2 FYNNEI. The CDR3 sequence: CASSEENPMNTEAFF. CDR3 nucleotide sequence: TGTGCCAGCAGTGAAGAAAACCCTATGAACACTGAAGCTTTCTTT.

The chain has TRBV19 and TRBJ1-2; no reliable D call. V lost 1 base and J lost 7, with 10 bases in between. The germline V gene encodes CDR1 LNHDA and CDR2 SQIVND (reference sequence). This CDR3 is 13 amino acids long. Here the CDR3 reads CASSIGTAAGYTF. The CDR3 nucleotides are TGTGCCAGTAGTATAGGAACCGCGGCTGGCTACACCTTC. The whole variable domain, filled in from reference TRBV19 and TRBJ1-2, reads DGGITQSPKYLFRKEGQNVTLSCEQNLNHDAMYWYRQDPGQGLRLIYYSQIVNDFQKGDIAEGYSVSREKKESFPLTVTSAQKNPTAFYLCASSIGTAAGYTFGSGTRLTVV.

The chain combines TRBV6-5 with TRBJ1-5, with 8 bases matching TRBD1. CDR3 size: 14 residues. The trim removed 5 bases at V and 4 bases at J, leaving 4 bases unmatched. CDR1 and CDR2 (germline): MNHEY, SVGAGI. In DNA, the CDR3 is TGTGCCAGCAGTCGCAGACAGGGGAATCAGCCCCAGCATTTT. Its translation is CASSRRQGNQPQHF.

CDR3 region: CASSLGGTEWNEQYF. CDR3 DNA sequence: TGCGCCAGCAGCTTGGGGGGGACTGAATGGAACGAGCAGTACTTC. This rearrangement joins TRBV5-1 to TRBJ2-7; D is perhaps TRBD2 (6 bases). CDR3 length: 15 amino acids. Germline V gives CDR1 SGHRS, CDR2 YFSETQ. Trimming stripped 0 bases from V and 5 bases from J, with 15 bases between.

V usage is TRBV4-1 and J usage is TRBJ1-1; no reliable D call. Trimming pared 2 bases from V and 0 bases from J, leaving 13 bases between. Germline CDR1 reads MGHRA; CDR2 reads YSYEKL. This CDR3 is 16 amino acids long. The CDR3 DNA sequence: TGCGCCAGCAGCCAACTGGGCCAGAGGGTGAACACTGAAGCTTTCTTT. This gives the protein CASSQLGQRVNTEAFF.

CDR3 sequence reads: CASGLAGTDTQYF. CDR3 bases: TGTGCCAGCGGACTAGCGGGCACAGATACGCAGTATTTT. The chain joins TRBV28 to TRBJ2-3, with 10 bases that match TRBD2. Germline values: CDR1 MDHEN, CDR2 SYDVKM. V was clipped by 8 bases and J by 1 base; unmatched bases: 0. The CDR3 is 13 residues long.

The genes are TRBV30 and TRBJ1-6; unclear D gene. The CDR3 spans 12 residues. Germline V lookup: CDR1 GTSNPN, CDR2 SVGIG (reference sequence). Trimming cost V 5 bases and J 4 bases, with 6 bases left between them. The CDR3 here is CAWGLYNSPLHF. CDR3 bases: TGTGCCTGGGGCTTATATAATTCACCCCTCCACTTT.

The rearrangement joins TRBV27 to TRBJ1-6; TRBD1 might be the D (5 bases). The V end lost 8 bases, the J end lost 1 base, and 12 bases lay between the germline ends. The CDR3 runs to 15 residues. CDR1 is MNHEY, CDR2 SMNVEV, per germline (reference sequence). The CDR3 reads CASSDGGSYNSPLHF. The DNA for the CDR3 is TGTGCCAGCTCAGACGGGGGATCCTATAATTCACCCCTCCACTTT.

This sequence joins TRBV20-1 and TRBJ2-1; tentatively, D is TRBD2 (6 bases). V lost 5 bases, J lost 6 bases, and 8 bases lay in between. Germline V CDR1 and CDR2: DFQATT, SNEGSKA (reference sequence). The CDR3 is 11 residues long. The CDR3 sequence is CSAPGGNEQFF. The CDR3 bases are TGCAGTGCTCCCGGGGGCAATGAGCAGTTCTTC.

This clone was found once. The J gene is TRBJ2-5, the V gene TRBV5-1; TRBD2 might be the D (5 bases). This CDR3 spans 13 amino acids. Germline CDR1 reads SGHRS; CDR2 reads YFSETQ. V gave up 3 bases and J gave up 4 bases, with 10 bases separating them. CDR3 protein: CASSSTSAETQYF. The CDR3 DNA reads as TGCGCCAGCAGCTCTACTAGTGCAGAGACCCAGTACTTC.

The V and J genes are TRBV6-5 and TRBJ1-6, with 10 bases identical to TRBD1. V was clipped by 6 bases and J by 10 bases; unmatched bases: 3. The CDR3 is made up of 13 amino acids. Germline loops: CDR1 MNHEY, CDR2 SVGAGI. The CDR3 DNA is TGTGCCAGCAGGGGACAGGGGATCTCACCCCTCCACTTT. Protein sequence: CASRGQGISPLHF.

The rearrangement uses TRBV4-3 and TRBJ2-7; TRBD1 might be the D (5 bases). CDR1 is LGHNA, CDR2 YSLEER, per germline. The germline V and J ends were trimmed by 0 bases and 3 bases, with 12 bases remaining between them. The CDR3 sequence is 15 residues long. CDR3 region: CASSQDAQGLYEQYF. Written as DNA, the CDR3 is TGCGCCAGCAGCCAAGATGCTCAGGGTCTCTACGAGCAGTACTTC.

The V call is TRBV5-4, the J call TRBJ2-3, with 11 positions matching TRBD2. V dropped 0 bases and J dropped 5; count of bases not matched to a gene: 2. Germline CDR1 and CDR2: SGHNT and YYREEE (reference sequence). The CDR3 consists of 15 residues. CDR3 bases: TGTGCCAGCAGCTTGGGACTAGCGGGGTTAGATACGCAGTATTTT. This sequence encodes CASSLGLAGLDTQYF.

CDR3 sequence reads: CASSVGPGQSSYEQYF. The CDR3 DNA reads TGTGCCAGCAGCGTTGGACCGGGACAGAGCTCCTACGAGCAGTACTTC. The chain recombines TRBV7-2 with TRBJ2-7, with 7 bases matching TRBD1. Germline trimming cut 5 bases from V and 0 bases from J; bases unmatched to any gene: 10. The V gene's germline CDR1 is SGHTA and CDR2 FQGNSA. CDR3 length: 16 amino acids.

J is TRBJ1-2 and V is TRBV7-8, with 9 bases lining up with TRBD1. Per the germline V gene, CDR1 is SGHVS and CDR2 is FQNEAQ. This CDR3 has 16 residues. J gave up 6 bases and V 5 bases, and 13 bases lay outside the gene matches. The CDR3 spells CASSPMLPRQGDGYTF. The CDR3 nucleotides read TGTGCCAGCAGCCCGATGCTACCGAGACAGGGGGATGGCTACACCTTC.

The rearrangement joins TRBV2 to TRBJ2-1, with D maybe TRBD1 (5 bases). The length of the CDR3 is 15 residues. Trimming pared 6 bases from V and 4 bases from J, leaving 16 bases between. Germline values: CDR1 SNHLY, CDR2 FYNNEI. The DNA for the CDR3 is TGTGCCAGCAGGAACCAGCAGGGCGGATACAATGAGCAGTTCTTC. It encodes CASRNQQGGYNEQFF.

The chain recombines TRBV4-3 with TRBJ2-7, with 10 bases aligning to TRBD1. Germline V gives CDR1 LGHNA, CDR2 YSLEER. V lost 1 base, J lost 5 bases, and 8 bases stayed unmatched. The CDR3 is 16 amino acids. The CDR3 bases are TGCGCCAGCAGCCAAGGGTATAGGGACAGGGGAAACGAGCAGTACTTC. Encoded protein: CASSQGYRDRGNEQYF.

The CDR3 DNA is TGTGCCAGCAGTGGCTCCCCCGGGACACCGAAGGCAAACGAGCAGTACTTC. It is translated as CASSGSPGTPKANEQYF. The rearrangement joins TRBV2 to TRBJ2-7; possible D gene TRBD1, 6 bases. The CDR3 extends over 17 amino acids. Germline CDR1 is SNHLY and CDR2 is FYNNEI. V lost 4 bases and J 5 bases, leaving 24 bases between the germline ends. The whole variable domain, remainder taken from reference TRBV2 and TRBJ2-7, is EPEVTQTPSHQVTQMGQEVILRCVPISNHLYFYWYRQILGQKVEFLVSFYNNEISEKSEIFDDQFSVERPDGSNFTLKIRSTKLEDSAMYFCASSGSPGTPKANEQYFGPGTRLTVT.

V and J are TRBV9 and TRBJ1-2, with TRBD1 matching 8 bases. Germline values: CDR1 SGDLS, CDR2 YYNGEE. J was trimmed by 1 base and V by 2 bases; bases with no gene match: 7. CDR3 length: 16 amino acids. The CDR3: CASSVGQGGDNYGYTF. CDR3 bases: TGTGCCAGCAGCGTTGGACAGGGTGGAGATAACTATGGCTACACCTTC.

CDR3: CATLDSPNYGYTF. DNA for the CDR3: TGTGCCACCCTCGACAGTCCTAACTATGGCTACACCTTC. V usage is TRBV28 and J usage is TRBJ1-2; weak D call: TRBD1 (5 bases). V lost 10 bases, J lost 0 bases, and 12 bases lay in between. The CDR3 is 13 amino acids. Germline V gene data show CDR1 as MDHEN and CDR2 as SYDVKM.

The chain joins TRBV6-5 to TRBJ1-1; 7 nucleotides match TRBD1. Germline lookup yields CDR1 MNHEY and CDR2 SVGAGI. The CDR3 has 14 residues. V was clipped by 2 bases and J by 6 bases; unmatched bases: 6. In DNA, the CDR3 is TGTGCCAGCAGTTACCCAGGGCAGGGGGCTGAAGCTTTCTTT. Translated: CASSYPGQGAEAFF.

This clone was recorded once. The chain recombines TRBV28 with TRBJ1-3, with D unclear. V shed 2 bases and J shed 4 bases, with 12 bases lying between them. This CDR3 has 15 amino acids. Germline values: CDR1 MDHEN, CDR2 SYDVKM. CDR3 sequence: CASSLDPRGGNTIYF. The DNA for the CDR3 is TGTGCCAGCAGTTTAGACCCCCGAGGAGGAAACACCATATATTTT.

The chain employs TRBV28 and TRBJ1-1, with D possibly being TRBD1 (6 bases). The germline V gene has CDR1 MDHEN and CDR2 SYDVKM. V lost 11 bases, J lost 1 base, and 14 bases lay in between. This CDR3 is built from 13 residues. Written as DNA, the CDR3 is TGTGCCGTAGAACAGGGTTCGAACACTGAAGCTTTCTTT. As protein: CAVEQGSNTEAFF.

V is TRBV18 and J is TRBJ2-1; D uncertain. Germline CDR1 reads KGHSH; CDR2 reads LQKENI. The CDR3 sequence is 11 residues long. The V gene lost 5 bases and the J gene lost 5 bases, with 4 bases spanning the gap. The CDR3 coding sequence is TGTGCCAGCTCAGCAGACAATGAGCAGTTCTTC. Translation gives CASSADNEQFF.

This clone has a single count. The rearrangement links TRBV2 to TRBJ2-7, with D perhaps TRBD2 (5 bases). Looked up from germline, CDR1 is SNHLY and CDR2 is FYNNEI. Trimming took off 6 bases at V and 13 bases at J, with 16 bases between the two ends. The CDR3 has 11 residues. CDR3 region: CASSLGELHYF. The CDR3 DNA is TGTGCCAGCAGCCTCGGGGAGTTACACTACTTC.

The chain carries TRBV5-4 and TRBJ1-2, with D possibly TRBD1 on 5 matching bases. The CDR3 totals 15 residues. Trimming left V 4 bases short and J 0 bases short, with 13 bases between. The germline CDR1 and CDR2 sequences are SGHNT and YYREEE (reference sequence). This CDR3 reads CASSPGGGTNYGYTF. CDR3 in DNA: TGTGCCAGCAGCCCCGGGGGGGGGACTAACTATGGCTACACCTTC.